Below, 27 T cell receptor beta chains from the same sample are listed, as sequenced in a study of Ad26.COV2.S vaccination and SARS-CoV-2 variants. Sequenced by immunoSEQ multiplex PCR; TCRdb stores in-frame clones only, minus some. The repertoire includes a few hundred thousand clones, around 90% of them detected once, and around 4.5% sits in the top ten. Specified treatment: around 19 received Ad26.COV2.S at low or high dose, single or two shots; 5 received placebo; per-sample allocation not given. Collection of samples fell on day 63 after the first vaccine or placebo injection. The material was peripheral blood, obtained in a trial of Ad26.COV2.S vaccine versus placebo. The receptors stem from a person between 18 and 60 years old who received the Ad26.COV2.S COVID-19 vaccine or a placebo.

This rearrangement joins TRBV30 to TRBJ2-2; the D gene is possibly TRBD1 (6 bases). V gave up 3 bases and J gave up 8 bases, with 10 bases separating them. Germline-derived CDR1 and CDR2 are GTSNPN and SVGIG (reference sequence). This CDR3 region has 12 residues. This chain's CDR3 is CAWSHREGELFF. The CDR3, as DNA: TGTGCCTGGAGCCACAGGGAGGGGGAGCTGTTTTTT.

The chain uses TRBV5-1 and TRBJ1-1; TRBD1 might be the D (5 bases). This CDR3 spans 13 amino acids. The V and J ends lost 1 base and 7 bases respectively, with 11 bases between them. CDR1 is SGHRS and CDR2 is YFSETQ in the germline V gene. In DNA form, the CDR3 reads TGCGCCAGCAGCTTGCAACAGGTCGGTGAAGCTTTCTTT. Its protein product is CASSLQQVGEAFF. Complete variable domain (other parts from reference TRBV5-1 and TRBJ1-1): KAGVTQTPRYLIKTRGQQVTLSCSPISGHRSVSWYQQTPGQGLQFLFEYFSETQRNKGNFPGRFSGRQFSNSRSEMNVSTLELGDSALYLCASSLQQVGEAFFGQGTRLTVV.

The genes are TRBV29-1 and TRBJ2-5; maybe TRBD1 (6 bases). V was cut by 6 bases and J by 4 bases, with 15 bases left in between. In germline, CDR1 is SQVTM, CDR2 ANQGSEA. This CDR3 has 13 residues. CDR3 coding DNA: TGCAGCGTGGAACCTGACAGGACAGAGACCCAGTACTTC. Translating gives CSVEPDRTETQYF. The variable domain in full, with the rest retrieved from reference TRBV29-1 and TRBJ2-5, is SAVISQKPSRDICQRGTSLTIQCQVDSQVTMMFWYRQQPGQSLTLIATANQGSEATYESGFVIDKFPISRPNLTFSTLTVSNMSPEDSSIYLCSVEPDRTETQYFGPGTRLLVL.

A remark on this clone: The same CDR3 arises from other DNA sequences in this sample as well. The rearrangement uses TRBV4-1 and TRBJ2-3; D uncertain. CDR3 size: 15 residues. Trimming pared 3 bases from V and 2 bases from J, leaving 12 bases between. The germline V gene has CDR1 MGHRA and CDR2 YSYEKL. CDR3 bases: TGCGCCAGCAGCCATAGACTGGCCCCCACAGATACGCAGTATTTT. It is translated as CASSHRLAPTDTQYF.

The chain carries TRBV2 and TRBJ1-4, with no clear D. V lost 4 bases and J 5 bases, leaving 14 bases between the germline ends. This CDR3 contains 15 residues. Germline-derived CDR1 and CDR2 are SNHLY and FYNNEI. CDR3 sequence (DNA): TGTGCCAGCAGTGTTGGGAGGGTTTCGAATGAAAAACTGTTTTTT. Its protein is CASSVGRVSNEKLFF.

The J gene is TRBJ2-7, the V gene TRBV19; 11 bases match TRBD1. Germline V CDR1 and CDR2: LNHDA, SQIVND (reference sequence). J lost 5 bases, V lost 8 bases, and 2 bases had no gene match. The CDR3 totals 12 residues. The CDR3 here is CASRTGGHEQYF. The DNA of the CDR3 is TGTGCCAGTCGGACAGGGGGCCACGAGCAGTACTTC.

This chain uses TRBV18 with TRBJ2-7; TRBD2 might be the D (7 bases). The CDR3 sequence is 12 residues long. V lost 5 bases to trimming and J lost 6 bases, with 11 bases between them. Germline CDR1 reads KGHSH; CDR2 reads LQKENI. The CDR3 bases are TGTGCCAGCTCAGGAGGGGGGGTCGAGCAGTACTTC. This codes for CASSGGGVEQYF.

The rearrangement joins TRBV4-1 to TRBJ1-4, with no clear D. Trimming shortened V by 0 bases and J by 7 bases, and 9 bases separated the two germline ends. The CDR3 has 14 amino acids. Germline V gene lookup returns CDR1 MGHRA and CDR2 YSYEKL. CDR3 sequence reads: CASSQEFVGEKLFF. The CDR3 DNA reads TGCGCCAGCAGCCAAGAGTTTGTCGGTGAAAAACTGTTTTTT.

V is TRBV28 and J is TRBJ2-7, with D perhaps TRBD2 (5 bases). From germline, CDR1 is MDHEN and CDR2 SYDVKM. V lost 7 bases to trimming and J lost 6 bases, with 16 bases between them. The CDR3 runs to 13 residues. CDR3 sequence (DNA): TGTGCCAGCAACTCCGGGGAGCCGGGCGAGCAGTACTTC. Translated, it gives CASNSGEPGEQYF.

This chain joins TRBV4-1 and TRBJ2-7, with 11 positions matching TRBD2. CDR1 is MGHRA and CDR2 is YSYEKL in the germline V gene. CDR3 length equals 15 residues. V lost 3 bases, J lost 3 bases, and 4 bases stayed unmatched. In DNA form, the CDR3 reads TGCGCCAGCAGCCACACTAGCGGGAGTGTCTACGAGCAGTACTTC. Translated: CASSHTSGSVYEQYF.

V and J are TRBV6-1 and TRBJ2-7; D uncertain. Trimming stripped 0 bases from V and 9 bases from J, with 6 bases between. The CDR3 loop spans 11 amino acids. The germline V gene has CDR1 MNHNS and CDR2 SASEGT. CDR3 in amino acids: CASSEATRQYF. The CDR3 DNA is TGTGCCAGCAGTGAAGCTACGAGGCAGTACTTC.

The rearrangement joins TRBV28 to TRBJ1-2, with TRBD1 matching over 7 bases. This CDR3 region has 16 residues. Germline CDR1 reads MDHEN; CDR2 reads SYDVKM. Germline trimming cut 6 bases from V and 3 bases from J; bases unmatched to any gene: 13. The CDR3 coding sequence is TGTGCCAGCAGGGACTCGACAGGGACGGGGCACTATGGCTACACCTTC. This translates into CASRDSTGTGHYGYTF.

This sequence joins TRBV28 and TRBJ2-3; a possible D gene is TRBD2 (6 bases). Trimming stripped 7 bases from V and 5 bases from J, with 13 bases between. The V gene's germline CDR1 is MDHEN and CDR2 SYDVKM. CDR3 length equals 13 residues. The CDR3 here is CASISAGLDTQYF. The CDR3 DNA reads as TGTGCCAGCATCAGTGCGGGATTAGATACGCAGTATTTT.

For this clone: The sample carries other DNA sequences with the same CDR3. The chain joins TRBV9 to TRBJ2-1; D call uncertain. Trimming removed 0 bases from V and 2 bases from J, with 6 bases in between. Germline assignment: CDR1 SGDLS and CDR2 YYNGEE. This CDR3 comprises 14 residues. Here the CDR3 reads CASSVGTAYNEQFF. The CDR3 nucleotides read TGTGCCAGCAGCGTAGGAACAGCCTACAATGAGCAGTTCTTC. Supplemented by reference TRBV9 and TRBJ2-1, the full variable domain reads DSGVTQTPKHLITATGQRVTLRCSPRSGDLSVYWYQQSLDQGLQFLIQYYNGEERAKGNILERFSAQQFPDLHSELNLSSLELGDSALYFCASSVGTAYNEQFFGPGTRLTVL.

The rearrangement uses TRBV7-2 and TRBJ2-5; D gene unclear. The germline V gene encodes CDR1 SGHTA and CDR2 FQGNSA. CDR3 length: 12 residues. With 4 bases removed from V and 2 bases from J, the gap between germline ends came to 5 bases. As DNA, the CDR3 is TGTGCCAGCAGCTATTATCAAGAGACCCAGTACTTC. It is translated as CASSYYQETQYF.

The table lists this clone with a few counts. V gene TRBV11-1 combines with J gene TRBJ1-6; D unclear. This CDR3 is built from 16 residues. Trimming stripped 5 bases from V and 7 bases from J, with 18 bases between. Germline assignment: CDR1 SGHAT and CDR2 FQDESV (reference sequence). The CDR3 reads CASSPTFTRSNSPLHF. For the CDR3, the DNA is TGTGCCAGCAGCCCCACATTTACAAGGAGCAATTCACCCCTCCACTTT. Together with reference TRBV11-1 and TRBJ1-6, the CDR3 gives the full variable domain: EAEVAQSPRYKITEKSQAVAFWCDPISGHATLYWYRQILGQGPELLVQFQDESVVDDSQLPKDRFSAERLKGVDSTLKIQPAELGDSAMYLCASSPTFTRSNSPLHFGNGTRLTVT.

The chain combines TRBV24-1 with TRBJ2-1; 7 positions agree with TRBD1. This CDR3 contains 16 residues. Germline V gene data show CDR1 as KGHDR and CDR2 as SFDVKD. The V and J ends lost 3 bases and 7 bases, in that order; junction bases with no gene match: 11. The CDR3 region is CATSDPTGVQGNEQFF. The DNA of the CDR3 is TGTGCCACCAGTGATCCCACAGGGGTTCAAGGGAATGAGCAGTTCTTC.

The rearrangement uses TRBV28 and TRBJ1-1, with 7 bases aligning to TRBD1. The length of the CDR3 is 15 residues. CDR1 and CDR2 (germline): MDHEN, SYDVKM. V lost 2 bases, J lost 4 bases, and 7 bases stayed unmatched. CDR3 nucleotides: TGTGCCAGCAGTTTACCTCAGGGGGGGGGCACTGAAGCTTTCTTT. Its translation: CASSLPQGGGTEAFF.

The chain uses TRBV5-1 and TRBJ2-2; D not resolved. The V end lost 0 bases, the J end lost 3 bases, and 18 bases lay between the germline ends. Germline V gives CDR1 SGHRS, CDR2 YFSETQ. This CDR3 region has 18 residues. Here the CDR3 DNA reads TGCGCCAGCAGCTTGGCACCTCGATGGGAAAGACACACCGGGGAGCTGTTTTTT. This sequence encodes CASSLAPRWERHTGELFF.

V and J are TRBV4-1 and TRBJ2-2; D remains unclear. Trimming shortened V by 4 bases and J by 6 bases, and 9 bases separated the two germline ends. CDR1 and CDR2 from the germline V gene are MGHRA and YSYEKL. The CDR3 has 13 residues. The CDR3 here is CASSPMGAGELFF. The CDR3 DNA sequence: TGCGCCAGCAGCCCTATGGGTGCCGGGGAGCTGTTTTTT.

As for this clone: The same CDR3 also results from other DNA sequences found in this sample. The gene calls are TRBV28 and TRBJ2-7; D is perhaps TRBD1 (6 bases). Deletions cut 3 bases from V and 4 bases from J, with 7 bases between. This CDR3 comprises 12 residues. Germline lookup yields CDR1 MDHEN and CDR2 SYDVKM. This chain's CDR3 is CASSFQGYEQYF. The CDR3 DNA sequence: TGTGCCAGCAGTTTCCAGGGGTACGAGCAGTACTTC.

J is TRBJ2-1 and V is TRBV7-6; 10 bases are a match to TRBD2. The CDR3 sequence is 16 residues long. V lost 2 bases, J lost 6 bases, and 7 bases stayed unmatched. CDR1 and CDR2 from the germline V gene are SGHVS and FNYEAQ. In nucleotides, the CDR3 is TGTGCCAGCAGCTTACCCGGGACTAGCGTAGGCAATGAGCAGTTCTTC. Translated, it gives CASSLPGTSVGNEQFF.

V and J are TRBV10-3 and TRBJ2-6, with TRBD1 as a possible D gene (6 bases). V dropped 6 bases and J dropped 3 bases, with 24 bases sitting between them. The CDR3 loop spans 19 amino acids. The germline V gene encodes CDR1 ENHRY and CDR2 SYGVKD. The CDR3 loop reads CAISPTALTGPGGANVLTF. The CDR3 DNA is TGTGCCATCAGCCCCACCGCCCTTACAGGGCCGGGTGGGGCCAACGTCCTGACTTTC.

The rearrangement links TRBV10-3 to TRBJ2-7; D is uncertain. The CDR3 runs 11 residues. Trimming stripped 10 bases from V and 3 bases from J, with 10 bases between. CDR1 ENHRY and CDR2 SYGVKD come from the germline V gene. The CDR3 region is CANGPGYEQYF. The DNA for the CDR3 is TGTGCCAACGGGCCGGGCTACGAGCAGTACTTC.

V and J are TRBV10-3 and TRBJ1-2, with TRBD1 matching over 11 bases. This CDR3 contains 17 residues. Germline V CDR1 and CDR2: ENHRY, SYGVKD. J gave up 5 bases and V 3 bases, and 11 bases lay outside the gene matches. CDR3 DNA: TGTGCCATCAGTGACCCGGGACAGGGGGGAGGTCGGTATGGCTACACCTTC. Amino acid sequence: CAISDPGQGGGRYGYTF.

The genes are TRBV28 and TRBJ2-1, with TRBD2 matching over 13 bases. CDR3 length: 17 amino acids. Trimming cost V 2 bases and J 4 bases; bases outside gene matches: 5. Germline CDR1 is MDHEN and CDR2 is SYDVKM. The CDR3 DNA reads as TGTGCCAGCAGTTTAAAGAGGGGACTAGCGGGATACAATGAGCAGTTCTTC. Amino acid sequence: CASSLKRGLAGYNEQFF.

This chain connects TRBV10-3 to TRBJ2-1; 11 positions agree with TRBD2. CDR3 length: 15 residues. V was pared by 10 bases and J by 4 bases, with 9 bases of the junction left unmatched. Germline CDR1 and CDR2: ENHRY and SYGVKD. This CDR3 reads CATFGTSGVYNEQFF. Written as DNA, the CDR3 is TGTGCCACCTTTGGGACTAGCGGAGTGTACAATGAGCAGTTCTTC.